The rows below give T cell receptor beta chains drawn from one sample of a study of T cell responses to AZD1222 COVID-19 vaccine. Clones were sequenced by immunoSEQ multiplex PCR, and TCRdb holds only the in-frame ones, with some missing. The sample has 85,000 to 130,000 clones; 93% are singletons. The sequences come from peripheral blood, collected on day 0 of AZD1222 vaccination. The receptors here all came from an adult in good health. Each CDR3 is given with its conserved first and last residue. D genes are given only for firm matches. Clone size appears in some rows only: once, few, many, or a class for an expanded clone.

NA,TRBV5-1,TRBJ2-7,NA,TGCGCCAGCAGCTTGTCCGGGGGATCCCACGAGCAGTACTTC,CASSLSGGSHEQYF
NA,TRBV5-1,TRBJ1-1,NA,TGCGCCAGCAGCCGTACAGGGAGCACTGAAGCTTTCTTT,CASSRTGSTEAFF
TRBD2,TRBV27,TRBJ2-7,NA,TGTGCCAGCAGTTTAAGGACTAGCGGCGGCGAGCAGTACTTC,CASSLRTSGGEQYF
TRBD2,TRBV7-3,TRBJ2-1,NA,TGTGCCAGCAGCCTGGGGACTAGCGGCTACAATGAGCAGTTCTTC,CASSLGTSGYNEQFF
NA,TRBV5-1,TRBJ2-7,NA,TGCGCCAGCAGTAGGATTTTCGCCTACGAGCAGTACTTC,CASSRIFAYEQYF
NA,TRBV5-1,TRBJ1-4,NA,TGCGCCAGCAGCTTGGGCCCGAATGAAAAACTGTTTTTT,CASSLGPNEKLFF
NA,TRBV9,TRBJ1-2,NA,TGTGCCAGCAATCCGGGGTCCAACTATGGCTACACCTTC,CASNPGSNYGYTF
NA,TRBV7-8,TRBJ2-2,NA,TGTGCCAGCAGCTTAGTCAGGTTAAGCGGGGAGCTGTTTTTT,CASSLVRLSGELFF
NA,TRBV5-1,TRBJ1-4,NA,TGCGCCAGCAGCTTGTCATGGGATGAAAAACTGTTTTTT,CASSLSWDEKLFF
TRBD1,TRBV18,TRBJ2-7,NA,TGTGCCAGCTCACCCCGGGACAGGCTATACGAGCAGTACTTC,CASSPRDRLYEQYF
NA,TRBV6-5,TRBJ2-5,NA,TGTGCCAGCAGTCCCCTCAGGGATTACCAAGAGACCCAGTACTTC,CASSPLRDYQETQYF
TRBD1,TRBV6-5,TRBJ1-2,NA,TGTGCCAGCAGCCGTCCCGGGACAGGGTATGGCTACACCTTC,CASSRPGTGYGYTF
NA,TRBV9,TRBJ2-3,NA,TGTGCCAGCAGTGGCCTCGGGACACGAGGGGATACGCAGTATTTT,CASSGLGTRGDTQYF
NA,TRBV7-9,TRBJ1-1,NA,TGTGCCAGCAGCCGGACGGAGAACACTGAAGCTTTCTTT,CASSRTENTEAFF
NA,TRBV9,TRBJ2-2,NA,TGTGCCAGCAGCGTAGTCCCAGGGTCCACCGGGGAGCTGTTTTTT,CASSVVPGSTGELFF
NA,TRBV7-9,TRBJ2-7,NA,TGTGCCAGCAGCTTAGGAGGCAGGGGAACCTACGAGCAGTACTTC,CASSLGGRGTYEQYF
NA,TRBV4-1,TRBJ2-4,NA,TGCGCCAGCAGCCAATCGGAATCGGGGTTAAACATTCAGTACTTC,CASSQSESGLNIQYF
TRBD1,TRBV10-2,TRBJ1-2,NA,TGCGCCAGCAGTGGTTACCTAACCGGGACAGGGGATGGCTACACCTTC,CASSGYLTGTGDGYTF
NA,TRBV7-9,TRBJ1-5,NA,TGTGCCAGCGCCGGGGCCGGAGGTCAGCCCCAGCATTTT,CASAGAGGQPQHF
NA,TRBV6-5,TRBJ2-7,NA,TGTGCCAGCAGCAAACAGATAAAGGGGGGGGAGCAGTACTTC,CASSKQIKGGEQYF
NA,TRBV6-5,TRBJ2-3,NA,TGTGCCAGCGGCAGGGGTTCAGATACGCAGTATTTT,CASGRGSDTQYF
NA,TRBV11-2,TRBJ1-2,large,TGTGCCAGCAGCTTAGATTACGCAGGCCACTATGGCTACACCTTC,CASSLDYAGHYGYTF
TRBD2,TRBV24-1,TRBJ2-1,NA,TGTGCCACCAGTGATCGACTAGCGGGAGTTTCGGAGCAGTTCTTC,CATSDRLAGVSEQFF
NA,TRBV6-1,TRBJ2-7,NA,TGTGCCAGCAGTGATAGGGGCTACGAGCAGTACTTC,CASSDRGYEQYF
TRBD2,TRBV19,TRBJ2-3,NA,TGTGCCAGCGGGGGGGTAAGCACAGATACGCAGTATTTT,CASGGVSTDTQYF
TRBD1,TRBV6-5,TRBJ2-7,NA,TGTGCCAGCAGTAGTTTTGGGACAGGGCAATACGAGCAGTACTTC,CASSSFGTGQYEQYF
NA,TRBV12-3/TRBV12-4,TRBJ2-7,NA,TGTGCCAGCACTCCGGGACTTGCCTACGAGCAGTACTTC,CASTPGLAYEQYF
NA,TRBV6-6,TRBJ2-3,NA,TGTGCCAGCAGTTACAAGACTGACGCGGGAGATACGCAGTATTTT,CASSYKTDAGDTQYF
TRBD2,TRBV11-2,TRBJ2-7,NA,TGTGCCAGCAGCCCCCTAGCGGGAGATCGAGTCGAGCAGTACTTC,CASSPLAGDRVEQYF
NA,TRBV18,TRBJ2-5,NA,TGTGCCAGCTCACCAGTAGGGGGAGGACAAGAGACCCAGTACTTC,CASSPVGGGQETQYF
NA,TRBV7-2,TRBJ1-5,NA,TGTGCCAGCAGCTTATGGGGGGGTAATCAGCCCCAGCATTTT,CASSLWGGNQPQHF
NA,TRBV12-3/TRBV12-4,TRBJ2-5,NA,TGTGCCAGCATCGGGGAGTTTGAGAAGACCCAGTACTTC,CASIGEFEKTQYF
NA,TRBV6-5,TRBJ1-6,NA,TGTGCCAGCAGGCCTGGGACGCTGAATTCACCCCTCCACTTT,CASRPGTLNSPLHF
NA,TRBV5-1,TRBJ2-6,NA,TGCGCCAGCAGCTGGGGCCTCATGGGGGCCAACGTCCTGACTTTC,CASSWGLMGANVLTF
TRBD1,TRBV5-5,TRBJ1-3,NA,TGTGCCAGCAGCTTGGGACAGGGTTTGGACGGAAACACCATATATTTT,CASSLGQGLDGNTIYF
TRBD2,TRBV3-1/TRBV3-2,TRBJ2-1,NA,TGTGCCAGTGTTTCAACTAGCGGGAGGGAGTACAATGAGCAGTTCTTC,CASVSTSGREYNEQFF
NA,TRBV6-1,TRBJ2-7,NA,TGTGCCAGCAGTGAGACGTTAGGGGTGGAGAACGAGCAGTACTTC,CASSETLGVENEQYF
NA,TRBV29-1,TRBJ2-7,NA,TGCAGCGTGGCCGGGACCGACTCCTACGAGCAGTACTTC,CSVAGTDSYEQYF
NA,TRBV6-2/TRBV6-3,TRBJ1-1,few,TGTGCCAGCAGTTACTGGGCAGATGCCGCTGGTGAAGCTTTCTTT,CASSYWADAAGEAFF
NA,TRBV18,TRBJ1-5,NA,TGTGCCAGCTCACCCACACCAACGCTGGGTCAGCCCCAGCATTTT,CASSPTPTLGQPQHF
NA,TRBV5-1,TRBJ1-1,NA,TGCGCCAGCAGCTTGGTTGGAGCAGCGTTTGAAGCTTTCTTT,CASSLVGAAFEAFF
NA,TRBV5-1,TRBJ2-7,NA,TGCGCCAGCAGCTTGACAGATTACTACGAGCAGTACTTC,CASSLTDYYEQYF
TRBD2,TRBV3-1/TRBV3-2,TRBJ2-7,NA,TGTGCCAGCAGCCCGACTAGCGGGAGGCTCTACGAGCAGTACTTC,CASSPTSGRLYEQYF
NA,TRBV11-3,TRBJ2-7,NA,TGTGCCAGCAGCGCGGATCGGGCCTACGAGCAGTACTTC,CASSADRAYEQYF
NA,TRBV29-1,TRBJ2-1,NA,TGCAGCGTCGGAGGGTTCCTCTCCTACAATGAGCAGTTCTTC,CSVGGFLSYNEQFF
NA,TRBV3-1/TRBV3-2,TRBJ2-2,NA,TGTGCCAGCAGCCAGAAGGGTGTCGGGGAGCTGTTTTTT,CASSQKGVGELFF
NA,TRBV7-8,TRBJ2-3,NA,TGTGCCAGCAGCTTAGTGAGAGGGGGGTCCGGCACAGATACGCAGTATTTT,CASSLVRGGSGTDTQYF
NA,TRBV25-1,TRBJ2-5,NA,TGTGCCAGCAGTGAACTAGGACAAGAGACCCAGTACTTC,CASSELGQETQYF
TRBD2,TRBV4-1,TRBJ2-1,NA,TGCGCCAGCAGCCGACTAGTAGTGGGGGAGGGTTCCTACAATGAGCAGTTCTTC,CASSRLVVGEGSYNEQFF
NA,TRBV5-5,TRBJ1-2,NA,TGTGCCAGCAGCTTATTGTCGGGCGGAGGTGGCTACACCTTC,CASSLLSGGGGYTF